The 13 T cell receptor beta chains below come from one sample, sequenced in a study of T cells in Graves' hyperthyroidism and ophthalmopathy. Template material for amplifying TCR beta CDR3 regions consisted of RNA transcripts. In the first-round RT-PCR of the TCR CDR3, the HTBI primer set was used. TCRdb re-derived calls from the multiplex PCR reads in MiXCR, one entry per CDR3 protein. The sample records about 600,000 distinct CDR3 sequences, roughly a sixth being singletons. Sequencing was done on a sample of blood. These receptors all stem from a woman aged 40 to 50 with Graves' ophthalmopathy.

This clonotype was observed many times. The chain has TRBV11-2 and TRBJ1-4, with TRBD1 matching over 8 bases. Germline trimming cut 4 bases from V and 8 bases from J; bases unmatched to any gene: 9. Per germline, CDR1 SGHAT and CDR2 FQNNGV. This CDR3 spans 15 amino acids. CDR3 amino acids: CASSSSIGTGEKLFF. CDR3 bases: TGTGCCAGCAGCTCGAGTATAGGGACAGGCGAAAAACTGTTTTTT.

The sample holds a few counts of this clonotype. The chain carries TRBV29-1 and TRBJ2-3; D is uncertain. The germline V gene has CDR1 SQVTM and CDR2 ANQGSEA. V was trimmed by 5 bases and J by 0 bases, leaving 15 bases between them. This CDR3 has 15 amino acids. For the CDR3, the DNA is TGCAGCGTTCCCGATCCTGAATATAGCACAGATACGCAGTATTTT. Residues: CSVPDPEYSTDTQYF.

V gene TRBV7-8 combines with J gene TRBJ1-2; D is undetermined. V was clipped by 1 base and J by 0 bases, with 15 bases between them. Germline CDR1 SGHVS, CDR2 FQNEAQ. The CDR3 is made up of 17 amino acids. CDR3 sequence reads: CASSLDATPGANYGYTF. The CDR3 DNA follows: TGTGCCAGCAGCTTAGATGCCACTCCGGGAGCTAACTATGGCTACACCTTC.

The J gene is TRBJ2-1, the V gene TRBV18; TRBD2 matches at 11 bases. After removal of 3 bases from V and 7 bases from J, the junction contained 8 bases not matched to a gene. The CDR3 is 16 residues long. The V gene's germline CDR1 is KGHSH and CDR2 LQKENI. This CDR3 reads CASSPIGLAGFNEQFF. The CDR3 bases are TGTGCCAGCTCACCGATTGGACTAGCGGGCTTTAATGAGCAGTTCTTC.

DNA of the CDR3: TGCAGTGTTGGGCACAGGGGGGGAGCAGATACGCAGTATTTT. Encoded protein: CSVGHRGGADTQYF. The rearrangement uses TRBV20-1 and TRBJ2-3, with TRBD1 as a possible D gene (8 bases). V lost 7 bases, J lost 4 bases, and 18 bases lay in between. Germline CDR1 reads DFQATT; CDR2 reads SNEGSKA (reference sequence). There are 14 residues in the CDR3.

This clonotype appeared many times. DNA of the CDR3: TGTGCCAGCAGCTCCGGGGGCTGGGGTAAGCCCCAGCATTTT. This translates into CASSSGGWGKPQHF. This rearrangement joins TRBV28 to TRBJ1-5; TRBD1 is a possible D gene (6 bases). This CDR3 comprises 14 residues. Trimming took off 6 bases at V and 8 bases at J, with 17 bases between the two ends. Germline V gene lookup returns CDR1 MDHEN and CDR2 SYDVKM.

CDR3 sequence (DNA): TGTGCCAGCAAGGGGGAGGGATCCGGGGAGCTGTTTTTT. It is translated as CASKGEGSGELFF. The gene calls are TRBV2 and TRBJ2-2; TRBD2 might be the D (7 bases). The germline gives CDR1 SNHLY, CDR2 FYNNEI. The CDR3 loop spans 13 amino acids. The germline V and J ends were trimmed by 7 bases and 6 bases, with 12 bases remaining between them.

This clonotype was recorded a few times. The V and J genes are TRBV29-1 and TRBJ2-6; D is ambiguous. Germline CDR1 SQVTM, CDR2 ANQGSEA. This CDR3 is 13 amino acids long. Trimming took off 5 bases at V and 0 bases at J, with 5 bases between the two ends. The CDR3 reads CSVLLSGANVLTF. The CDR3 DNA reads as TGCAGCGTTTTGCTCTCTGGGGCCAACGTCCTGACTTTC. Full variable domain (missing parts from reference TRBV29-1 and TRBJ2-6): SAVISQKPSRDICQRGTSLTIQCQVDSQVTMMFWYRQQPGQSLTLIATANQGSEATYESGFVIDKFPISRPNLTFSTLTVSNMSPEDSSIYLCSVLLSGANVLTFGAGSRLTVL.

V usage is TRBV6-5 and J usage is TRBJ1-1; a weak D match, TRBD1 (5 bases). With 0 bases removed from V and 1 base from J, the gap between germline ends came to 18 bases. This CDR3 is 18 amino acids long. The germline gives CDR1 MNHEY, CDR2 SVGAGI. CDR3 loop: CASSYSIGLVGENTEAFF. The CDR3 nucleotides are TGTGCCAGCAGTTACTCGATCGGGTTGGTAGGGGAGAACACTGAAGCTTTCTTT.

The gene calls are TRBV7-9 and TRBJ2-5; 7 positions agree with TRBD2. V lost 5 bases and J lost 1; bases outside the gene matches: 4. CDR1 SEHNR and CDR2 FQNEAQ come from the germline V gene (reference sequence). This CDR3 contains 14 residues. The CDR3 protein is CASSLSSGQETQYF. As DNA, the CDR3 is TGTGCCAGCAGCCTTTCTAGCGGCCAAGAGACCCAGTACTTC.

This clonotype has a count of ten or more. The chain is built from TRBV20-1 and TRBJ1-5; 10 bases agree with TRBD1. V gave up 0 bases and J gave up 0 bases; unmatched junction bases: 8. Germline CDR1 reads DFQATT; CDR2 reads SNEGSKA (reference sequence). This CDR3 is built from 18 residues. CDR3 sequence: CSARDETGGFGSNQPQHF. For the CDR3, the DNA is TGCAGTGCTAGAGATGAGACAGGGGGCTTCGGTAGCAATCAGCCCCAGCATTTT.

The V gene is TRBV6-1, the J gene TRBJ1-4; 9 nucleotides match TRBD1. Per germline, CDR1 MNHNS and CDR2 SASEGT. With V trimmed by 6 bases and J by 10 bases, 6 bases remained unmatched. The CDR3 spans 13 residues. The chain's CDR3 is CASRGQGDGKLFF. The CDR3 DNA follows: TGTGCCAGCAGGGGACAGGGCGACGGAAAACTGTTTTTT.

The chain carries TRBV20-1 and TRBJ2-6; possible D gene TRBD2, 6 bases. Trimming took off 1 base at V and 1 base at J, with 8 bases between the two ends. The CDR3 runs 15 residues. The V gene's germline CDR1 is DFQATT and CDR2 SNEGSKA (reference sequence). The CDR3 DNA reads as TGCAGTGCTAGAGTTGCGGGGTCTGGGGCCAACGTCCTGACTTTC. This encodes CSARVAGSGANVLTF.